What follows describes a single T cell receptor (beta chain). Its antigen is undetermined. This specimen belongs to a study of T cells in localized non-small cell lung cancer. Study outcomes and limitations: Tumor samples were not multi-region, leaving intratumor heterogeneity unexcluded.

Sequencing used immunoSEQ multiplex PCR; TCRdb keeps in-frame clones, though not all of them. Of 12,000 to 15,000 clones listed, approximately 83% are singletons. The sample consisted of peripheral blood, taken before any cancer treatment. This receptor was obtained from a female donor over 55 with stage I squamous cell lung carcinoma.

The CDR3 DNA sequence: TGCAGCGTTCTCCCGGGACAGGGGTGGACCCAGTACTTC. This sequence encodes CSVLPGQGWTQYF. The V call is TRBV29-1, the J call TRBJ2-5; TRBD1 matches at 10 bases. CDR1 and CDR2 (germline): SQVTM, ANQGSEA. V shed 5 bases and J 7 bases; nucleotides not matched to a gene: 7. CDR3 length equals 13 residues.